Detailed here is one T cell receptor (beta chain). Its matching antigen is unknown. Germline V lookup: CDR1 ENHRY, CDR2 SYGVKD. Trimming removed 0 bases at V and 4 bases at J, with 8 bases between. This CDR3 has 14 residues. As every portion of the isolated RNA was reverse transcribed, the sequencing read expressed TCRB transcripts. Clones were sequenced by immunoSEQ multiplex PCR, and TCRdb holds only the in-frame ones, with some missing. The sample carries 900,000 or so clones, roughly 17% recorded once. This sample stems from a study of beta chain features in type 1 diabetes. Isolation of CD4+ naive, central memory, regulatory and stem cell-like memory cells was achieved by sorting via CD45RO/CCR7/CD25/CD127/CD95/CD27. Each sorted population was over 98% pure. Study observations and caveats: Cells expressing TCR highly could be over-represented by cDNA sequencing.

The gene calls are TRBV10-3 and TRBJ2-3; possibly TRBD2 for D (5 bases). The sequence was obtained from a woman under 30 in good health. Source material: naive CD4+ T cells from blood. The CDR3 reads CAISESTGADTQYF. The CDR3 DNA sequence: TGTGCCATCAGTGAGTCGACCGGGGCAGATACGCAGTATTTT.